This note documents a single TCR beta chain sequence. This sample was included in a study of T cell responses to AZD1222 COVID-19 vaccine. Trimming shortened V by 0 bases and J by 4 bases, and 4 bases separated the two germline ends. Germline V gives CDR1 MNHEY, CDR2 SVGEGT. The CDR3 runs to 12 residues. Produced via immunoSEQ multiplex PCR; TCRdb's table is partial and in-frame only. The sample has around 150,000 clones, roughly 92% seen once. The material was peripheral blood, obtained on day 0 of AZD1222 vaccination. This TCR derives from an adult in good health. V gene TRBV6-2 or TRBV6-3 combines with J gene TRBJ2-7; D is unclear. CDR3 nucleotide sequence: TGTGCCAGCAGTTACTCGGAGTACGAGCAGTACTTC. This translates into CASSYSEYEQYF.